This is a list of T cell receptor beta chains from one sample in a study of T cell changes during pregnancy in multiple sclerosis. Some clones are missing from TCRdb's copy, which holds only in-frame ones; the method was immunoSEQ multiplex PCR. Found here are tens of thousands of clones, around 92% of them singletons; the top ten hold around 0.76%. The sample consisted of CD4+ T cells from peripheral blood mononuclear cells, taken in the third trimester of pregnancy. These receptors were taken from a female donor with multiple sclerosis, enrolled in a pregnancy study. Both conserved end residues are part of each CDR3. The D gene is left open where the match is weak. A row's size may be missing; if present it is once, few, many or a size class.

TRBD1	TRBV19	-	TRBJ1-5	CASSIPPGGPQPQHF	TGTGCCAGTAGTATCCCCCCAGGGGGCCCTCAGCCCCAGCATTTT
TRBD1	TRBV7-9	-	TRBJ1-2	CASSQHETGVGYTF	TGTGCCAGCAGCCAACACGAGACAGGGGTCGGCTACACCTTC
-	TRBV19	-	TRBJ1-5	CASSSRIGTAEGQPQHF	TGTGCCAGTAGTAGCCGAATCGGGACTGCTGAGGGGCAGCCCCAGCATTTT
TRBD2	TRBV4-3	-	TRBJ2-3	CASSQEGVGGVNTQYF	TGCGCCAGCAGCCAAGAAGGCGTGGGGGGGGTAAATACGCAGTATTTT
TRBD2	TRBV27	once	TRBJ2-5	CASSDLAGGRETQYF	TGTGCCAGCAGTGATTTAGCGGGGGGGCGAGAGACCCAGTACTTC
-	TRBV7-9	once	TRBJ2-5	CASSLGLAQETQYF	TGTGCCAGCAGCTTAGGGCTAGCGCAAGAGACCCAGTACTTC
-	TRBV9	-	TRBJ1-2	CASSARDTMNYGYTF	TGTGCCAGCAGCGCCCGGGACACAATGAACTATGGCTACACCTTC
-	TRBV4-2	-	TRBJ2-3	CASSQGSPTGVTDTQYF	TGTGCCAGCAGCCAAGGTAGCCCGACGGGGGTCACAGATACGCAGTATTTT
-	TRBV4-2	-	TRBJ2-3	CASSQDPRGSSRTDTQYF	TGTGCCAGCAGCCAAGATCCCCGGGGGTCCAGCCGCACAGATACGCAGTATTTT
-	TRBV18	-	TRBJ1-1	CASSPQGEAFF	TGTGCCAGCTCACCACAGGGGGAAGCTTTCTTT
TRBD2	TRBV9	-	TRBJ2-5	CASSAFLAGGGVETQYF	TGTGCCAGCAGCGCCTTTCTAGCGGGGGGAGGGGTAGAGACCCAGTACTTC
TRBD2	TRBV30	-	TRBJ2-1	CAWTRGGYPYNEQFF	TGTGCCTGGACCCGCGGGGGGTATCCCTACAATGAGCAGTTCTTC
-	TRBV29-1	-	TRBJ1-1	CSGGQNTEAFF	TGCAGCGGGGGACAGAACACTGAAGCTTTCTTT
-	TRBV7-2	-	TRBJ1-5	CASSSQGRVNQPQHF	TGTGCCAGCAGCTCTCAAGGGAGGGTCAATCAGCCCCAGCATTTT
TRBD2	TRBV5-6	-	TRBJ2-3	CASSLKRLAGTDTQYF	TGTGCCAGCAGCTTGAAGAGACTAGCGGGGACAGATACGCAGTATTTT
-	TRBV5-1	-	TRBJ1-2	CASSRRNTGPTNYGYTF	TGCGCCAGCAGCCGGAGAAACACAGGGCCCACTAACTATGGCTACACCTTC
-	TRBV19	-	TRBJ1-2	CASSIERGYGYTF	TGTGCCAGTAGTATCGAACGGGGCTATGGCTACACCTTC
TRBD1	TRBV19	once	TRBJ1-5	CASTGQYSNQPQHF	TGTGCCAGTACGGGACAGTATAGCAATCAGCCCCAGCATTTT
-	TRBV9	-	TRBJ2-3	CASSVVGRGADTQYF	TGTGCCAGCAGCGTAGTGGGGAGGGGGGCAGATACGCAGTATTTT
-	TRBV4-3	-	TRBJ1-3	CASSQVGGNTIYF	TGCGCCAGCAGCCAAGTCGGGGGAAACACCATATATTTT
-	TRBV5-8	-	TRBJ2-6	CAGGTVSGANVLTF	TGTGCCGGCGGGACTGTTTCTGGGGCCAACGTCCTGACTTTC
-	TRBV11-3	-	TRBJ2-2	CASSPRSDTGELFF	TGTGCCAGCAGCCCCCGGTCGGACACCGGGGAGCTGTTTTTT
-	TRBV29-1	few	TRBJ2-7	CSVDAAGTYEQYF	TGCAGCGTTGATGCAGCGGGCACCTACGAGCAGTACTTC
-	TRBV6-1	-	TRBJ1-5	CASSEAGGGRQPQHF	TGTGCCAGCAGTGAAGCCGGGGGGGGTCGACAGCCCCAGCATTTT
TRBD2	TRBV19	once	TRBJ2-7	CASSGMGLAGSDSYEQYF	TGTGCCAGTAGTGGTATGGGACTAGCGGGGTCAGACTCCTACGAGCAGTACTTC
TRBD1	TRBV7-9	-	TRBJ1-2	CASSLEGQPYYGYTF	TGTGCCAGCAGCTTAGAGGGACAGCCCTACTATGGCTACACCTTC
-	TRBV27	once	TRBJ1-1	CASRLGAANTEAFF	TGTGCCAGCAGATTAGGGGCGGCAAATACTGAAGCTTTCTTT
TRBD1	TRBV19	few	TRBJ2-5	CASSIRDRQETQYF	TGTGCCAGTAGTATCAGGGACAGGCAAGAGACCCAGTACTTC
-	TRBV11-1	-	TRBJ1-1	CASSLAGTEAFF	TGTGCCAGCAGCCTAGCCGGGACAGAAGCTTTCTTT
TRBD1	TRBV9	-	TRBJ1-1	CASSVAAGGVEAFF	TGTGCCAGCAGCGTAGCGGCAGGGGGAGTTGAAGCTTTCTTT
-	TRBV30	-	TRBJ1-2	CAWSVTENYGYTF	TGTGCCTGGAGTGTAACGGAGAACTATGGCTACACCTTC
-	TRBV11-2	-	TRBJ2-7	CASSLDGTYEQYF	TGTGCCAGCAGCTTAGACGGGACCTACGAGCAGTACTTC
-	TRBV7-9	once	TRBJ1-2	CASSPQGRQRETNYGYTF	TGTGCCAGCAGCCCCCAGGGGCGCCAGAGGGAAACTAACTATGGCTACACCTTC
-	TRBV5-6	-	TRBJ1-6	CASTLRGVHNSPLHF	TGTGCCAGTACCCTTCGGGGAGTTCATAATTCACCCCTCCACTTT
TRBD1	TRBV18	-	TRBJ2-7	CASSLPGTGEEYF	TGTGCCAGCTCACTTCCCGGGACAGGGGAGGAGTACTTC
-	TRBV19	-	TRBJ1-1	CASRNSVNTEAFF	TGTGCCAGTAGGAATAGTGTGAACACTGAAGCTTTCTTT
-	TRBV10-1	-	TRBJ1-5	CASSVGFGDVNQPQHF	TGCGCCAGCAGTGTAGGATTCGGGGATGTCAATCAGCCCCAGCATTTT
-	TRBV21-1	-	TRBJ1-2	CASSKGKGGSNYGYTF	TGTGCCAGCAGCAAAGGGAAAGGCGGGTCTAACTATGGCTACACCTTC
-	TRBV2	-	TRBJ2-5	CASSLYQQETQYF	TGTGCCAGCAGCCTTTACCAGCAAGAGACCCAGTACTTC
TRBD1	TRBV19	once	TRBJ1-1	CASKRQGRTRNTEAFF	TGTGCCAGCAAAAGACAGGGGCGCACAAGGAACACTGAAGCTTTCTTT
TRBD2	TRBV18	once	TRBJ2-5	CASSLQTSGLETQYF	TGTGCCAGCTCACTCCAGACTAGCGGCCTGGAGACCCAGTACTTC
TRBD1	TRBV19	-	TRBJ2-2	CASSITAGGLGELFF	TGTGCCAGTAGTATTACGGCAGGGGGTCTCGGGGAGCTGTTTTTT
-	TRBV11-2	-	TRBJ1-1	CASSPGTGKMNTEAFF	TGTGCCAGCAGCCCCGGAACAGGGAAGATGAACACTGAAGCTTTCTTT
-	TRBV19	few	TRBJ1-1	CASSPQGTGNTEAFF	TGTGCCAGTAGTCCCCAGGGCACCGGCAACACTGAAGCTTTCTTT
-	TRBV29-1	-	TRBJ2-7	CSGGKGAYEQYF	TGCAGCGGTGGGAAGGGGGCCTACGAGCAGTACTTC
-	TRBV5-5	few	TRBJ2-2	CASSWSANTGELFF	TGTGCCAGCAGCTGGAGCGCGAACACCGGGGAGCTGTTTTTT
-	TRBV11-3	-	TRBJ1-1	CASSSTANTEAFF	TGTGCCAGCAGTTCGACAGCGAACACTGAAGCTTTCTTT
TRBD1	TRBV29-1	-	TRBJ2-4	CSVETGGINLAKNIQYF	TGCAGCGTTGAGACAGGGGGAATTAATCTGGCCAAAAACATTCAGTACTTC
TRBD2	TRBV7-2	-	TRBJ2-3	CASSLGTSGDTDTQYF	TGTGCCAGCAGCTTAGGGACTAGCGGGGACACAGATACGCAGTATTTT
-	TRBV6-5	-	TRBJ1-4	CASRRGWTNEKLFF	TGTGCCAGCAGACGAGGGTGGACTAATGAAAAACTGTTTTTT
-	TRBV29-1	-	TRBJ1-1	CSVVLDGRGTEAFF	TGCAGCGTTGTCCTGGACGGAAGGGGGACTGAAGCTTTCTTT
TRBD2	TRBV10-3	-	TRBJ2-7	CAISDSGGNTYEQYF	TGTGCCATCAGTGACTCGGGGGGGAATACCTACGAGCAGTACTTC
-	TRBV7-6	-	TRBJ2-3	CASSRQRGDTQYF	TGTGCCAGCAGCCGCCAACGCGGTGATACGCAGTATTTT
-	TRBV5-6	-	TRBJ2-7	CASSAGYEQYF	TGTGCCAGCAGCGCCGGCTACGAGCAGTACTTC
-	TRBV18	once	TRBJ1-5	CASSPGLSNQPQHF	TGTGCCAGCTCACCAGGACTCAGCAATCAGCCCCAGCATTTT
-	TRBV25-1	-	TRBJ1-4	CASSDPTGMGEKLFF	TGTGCCAGCAGTGACCCGACAGGAATGGGAGAAAAACTGTTTTTT
-	TRBV7-6	-	TRBJ2-1	CASSSGYNEQFF	TGTGCCAGCAGCAGCGGCTACAATGAGCAGTTCTTC
TRBD2	TRBV4-2	-	TRBJ2-3	CASSQDSSGTDTQYF	TGTGCCAGCAGCCAAGATTCTAGCGGAACAGATACGCAGTATTTT
TRBD1	TRBV6-4	-	TRBJ2-3	CASSAQGAGDTQYF	TGTGCCAGCAGTGCACAGGGGGCGGGAGATACGCAGTATTTT
-	TRBV30	-	TRBJ1-4	CAWSRSGLNEKLFF	TGTGCCTGGAGTCGGTCAGGGCTAAATGAAAAACTGTTTTTT